Sequencing of this T cell receptor beta chain was carried out in a study of T cell responses to AZD1222 COVID-19 vaccine. Study background: Pooled samples include second doses given at about 4 or 12 weeks. Overall study results and limits: Spike-specific TCR breadth rose after two AZD1222 doses, and depth rose as well. Dominant at 160-218 and 743-854, vaccine-associated CD4 TCRs also spanned spike.

On this clone: Its antigen is currently unknown.

Sequenced by immunoSEQ multiplex PCR; TCRdb stores in-frame clones only, minus some. This table holds tens of thousands of clones, about 88% found once. The CDR3 consists of 13 residues. The V gene's germline CDR1 is LNHDA and CDR2 SQIVND (reference sequence). V was trimmed by 9 bases and J by 0 bases, leaving 11 bases between them. The source material was peripheral blood, sampled on day 0 of AZD1222 vaccination. The clonotype originates from an adult in good health. The rearrangement uses TRBV19 and TRBJ1-1; the D is unclear. This CDR3 reads CASRHGVNTEAFF. The DNA for the CDR3 is TGTGCCAGCCGCCATGGGGTGAACACTGAAGCTTTCTTT.